A single sample is the source of the 32 T cell receptor beta chains below, sequenced in a study of blood T cells in healthy people across ages. It was with a sample-barcoded 5' primer and a J-beta primer mix that a second PCR of about 6 to 11 cycles was run. TCRdb re-called the 5' RACE reads with MiXCR, one entry per CDR3 protein. The sample records around 1,000,000 distinct CDR3 sequences, around 25% being singletons. The sample also formed part of further work on T cells of mothers and their children.

Sequenced sample: blood. Receptors originate from a girl aged 2-10 years in good health.

This clonotype was seen more than once but under ten times. The junction and the germline gene differ at one end; a read error may be behind it. V gene TRBV14 combines with J gene TRBJ2-6, with a possible D match to TRBD1 (5 bases). The CDR3 covers 16 residues. Germline values: CDR1 SGHDN, CDR2 FVKESK. CDR3 nucleotide sequence: TGTGCCAGCAGCCAAATGAAGCCCTCTGGGGCCAACGTCCAGACTTTC. Amino acid sequence: CASSQMKPSGANVQTF.

This clonotype was seen only a few times. This chain connects TRBV7-6 to TRBJ2-5; 10 bases align to TRBD1. Germline V CDR1 and CDR2: SGHVS, FNYEAQ. The CDR3 totals 15 residues. Trimming cost V 2 bases and J 5 bases; bases outside gene matches: 5. The CDR3 nucleotides are TGTGCCAGCAGCTTACGACAGGGGGCGCGGGAGACCCAGTACTTC. It is translated as CASSLRQGARETQYF.

J is TRBJ2-3 and V is TRBV24-1; tentative D call: TRBD1 (5 bases). With 1 base removed from V and 2 bases from J, the gap between germline ends came to 9 bases. The CDR3 is 15 residues long. Germline V CDR1 and CDR2: KGHDR, SFDVKD. Here the CDR3 reads CATSDLGHSTDTQYF. The DNA of the CDR3 is TGTGCCACCAGTGATTTAGGACACTCCACAGATACGCAGTATTTT.

The rearrangement joins TRBV7-8 to TRBJ2-7, with D perhaps matching TRBD2 (5 bases). V gave up 5 bases and J gave up 5 bases, with 13 bases separating them. The CDR3 totals 13 residues. CDR1 and CDR2 from the germline V gene are SGHVS and FQNEAQ. The DNA for the CDR3 is TGTGCCAGCAGCCCGCCTCCGAGGGACGAGCAGTACTTC. Translation gives CASSPPPRDEQYF.

This clonotype showed up many times. The chain carries TRBV9 and TRBJ1-1; perhaps TRBD1 as D (5 bases). There are 12 residues in the CDR3. Germline values: CDR1 SGDLS, CDR2 YYNGEE. V was shortened by 3 bases and J by 4 bases, with 7 bases between the two germline ends. For the CDR3, the DNA is TGTGCCAGCAGCGCTGGGGGCACTGAAGCTTTCTTT. Translating it yields CASSAGGTEAFF.

Ten or more counts support this clonotype. The chain carries TRBV29-1 and TRBJ2-5; unclear D gene. The J call is uncertain, as TRBJ2-7 better fits the DNA end. CDR3 length: 11 residues. Germline V CDR1 and CDR2: SQVTM, ANQGSEA. For the CDR3, the DNA is TGCAGCGTTGAGGATTACTACGAGCAGTACTTC. Protein: CSVEDYYEQYF.

The chain employs TRBV20-1 and TRBJ1-6; possible D gene TRBD1, 6 bases. CDR1 is DFQATT, CDR2 SNEGSKA, per germline (reference sequence). CDR3 length: 15 amino acids. Trimming took 6 bases from V and 9 from J, leaving 21 bases between them. For the CDR3, the DNA is TGCAGTGCCACCCCCATGCAGGGGCTAAGTTCACCCCTCCACTTT. Amino acids: CSATPMQGLSSPLHF.

This clonotype was counted a few times. This chain uses TRBV18 with TRBJ2-7; 8 bases fit TRBD1. The germline gives CDR1 KGHSH, CDR2 LQKENI. The CDR3 runs 15 residues. Unmatched junction bases numbered 4, after V lost 2 bases and J lost 1 base. The CDR3, as DNA: TGTGCCAGCTCACCAGGTTGGGACAGGTCCTACGAGCAGTACTTC. It specifies CASSPGWDRSYEQYF.

The rearrangement uses TRBV3-1 and TRBJ2-1, with TRBD2 identical over 11 bases. The J call may not be correct, given that the DNA end is closer to TRBJ2-5. Germline V gene lookup returns CDR1 LGHDT and CDR2 YNNKEL (reference sequence). This CDR3 region has 14 residues. This CDR3 reads CASRGTSGPGTQYF. The CDR3 coding sequence is TGTGCCAGCAGGGGGACTAGCGGTCCCGGCACCCAGTACTTC.

The CDR3 spells CAPGLPNTGELFF. Written as DNA, the CDR3 is TGTGCCCCAGGGCTGCCGAACACCGGGGAGCTGTTTTTT. V gene TRBV7-9 combines with J gene TRBJ2-2; a weak D match, TRBD1 (5 bases). Germline V gene data show CDR1 as SEHNR and CDR2 as FQNEAQ (reference sequence). CDR3 size: 13 residues. Deletions cut 11 bases from V and 0 bases from J, with 10 bases between.

CDR3 region: CASSPLSPDGYTF. The CDR3 region has the DNA TGCGCCAGCAGCCCACTTTCTCCGGATGGCTACACCTTC. V is TRBV5-1 and J is TRBJ1-2; D remains unclear. Trimming removed 4 bases at V and 6 bases at J, with 13 bases between. Germline V lookup: CDR1 SGHRS, CDR2 YFSETQ. The CDR3 sequence is 13 residues long. The full variable domain, its missing parts supplied by reference TRBV5-1 and TRBJ1-2, is KAGVTQTPRYLIKTRGQQVTLSCSPISGHRSVSWYQQTPGQGLQFLFEYFSETQRNKGNFPGRFSGRQFSNSRSEMNVSTLELGDSALYLCASSPLSPDGYTFGSGTRLTVV.

This clonotype showed up many times. V is TRBV27 and J is TRBJ2-7; D possibly matches TRBD1 or TRBD2 (5 bases each). The CDR3 contains 13 residues. Trimming took 3 bases from V and 3 from J, leaving 9 bases between them. Germline CDR1 MNHEY, CDR2 SMNVEV (reference sequence). CDR3 amino acids: CASSFGGVYEQYF. The CDR3 nucleotides read TGTGCCAGCAGTTTTGGGGGTGTCTACGAGCAGTACTTC.

This clonotype was counted only a few times. This sequence joins TRBV28 and TRBJ2-7; D may be TRBD2 (6 bases). This CDR3 has 14 residues. Germline lookup yields CDR1 MDHEN and CDR2 SYDVKM. With 5 bases removed from V and 2 bases from J, the gap between germline ends came to 13 bases. The CDR3 DNA reads as TGTGCCAGCAGTACACCGGGACTTCCCTACGAGCAGTACTTC. Its protein is CASSTPGLPYEQYF.

The V gene is TRBV15, the J gene TRBJ1-4; weak D call: TRBD1 (6 bases). Germline-derived CDR1 and CDR2 are LNHNV and YYDKDF (reference sequence). This CDR3 contains 15 residues. V lost 1 base to trimming and J lost 4 bases, with 10 bases between them. As DNA, the CDR3 is TGTGCCACCAGCAGAGGGGGGGCCAATAATGAAAAACTGTTTTTT. Residues: CATSRGGANNEKLFF.

The table lists this clonotype with a few counts. The rearrangement uses TRBV20-1 and TRBJ2-5, with 8 positions matching TRBD1. V dropped 6 bases and J dropped 4; count of bases not matched to a gene: 10. CDR1 DFQATT and CDR2 SNEGSKA come from the germline V gene (reference sequence). CDR3 length: 14 amino acids. The CDR3 here is CSAHGQGAGETQYF. The CDR3 coding sequence is TGCAGTGCCCACGGACAGGGAGCGGGAGAGACCCAGTACTTC.

This chain joins TRBV6-2 or TRBV6-3 and TRBJ1-5; D remains ambiguous. Trimming pared 0 bases from V and 8 bases from J, leaving 11 bases between. The length of the CDR3 is 14 residues. The germline V gene has CDR1 MNHEY and CDR2 SVGEGT. This CDR3 reads CASSYSRELEPQHF. CDR3 DNA sequence: TGTGCCAGCAGTTACTCGAGGGAATTGGAGCCCCAGCATTTT.

In its sample, this clonotype was seen many times. J is TRBJ1-2 and V is TRBV29-1; 8 bases fit TRBD1. The CDR3 extends over 13 amino acids. Germline-derived CDR1 and CDR2 are SQVTM and ANQGSEA. V lost 6 bases, J lost 4 bases, and 7 bases stayed unmatched. CDR3: CSVLPGTGYGYTF. The CDR3 bases are TGCAGCGTCCTACCAGGGACAGGCTATGGCTACACCTTC.

There are a few counts of this clonotype. The chain is built from TRBV6-6 and TRBJ2-1, with 8 bases matching TRBD1. The better agreement between TRBJ2-7 and the DNA end casts doubt on the J call. This CDR3 region has 14 residues. Germline V gene sequence: CDR1 MNHNY, CDR2 SVGAGI (reference sequence). This CDR3 reads CASTSTGGLYEQYF. In DNA form, the CDR3 reads TGTGCCAGCACATCCACAGGGGGACTCTACGAGCAGTACTTC.

This clonotype came up a few times. J is TRBJ1-5 and V is TRBV12-3 or TRBV12-4, with D possibly matching TRBD1 (6 bases). The ends were cut back, 9 bases at V and 0 bases at J, with 9 bases in the middle. The CDR3 length is 13 residues. The CDR3 region is CASATGSNQPQHF. CDR3 bases: TGTGCCAGTGCGACAGGTAGCAATCAGCCCCAGCATTTT.

The chain joins TRBV11-2 to TRBJ2-5; D remains ambiguous. The DNA end lines up better with TRBJ2-7; the J call may be wrong. CDR3 length: 14 amino acids. Per the germline V gene, CDR1 is SGHAT and CDR2 is FQNNGV. CDR3 region: CASSLFAPSYEQYF. CDR3 sequence (DNA): TGTGCCAGCAGCTTGTTTGCCCCCTCCTACGAGCAGTACTTC.

For this clonotype: A much larger clone sits a single nucleotide away, making a read error possible. The rearrangement joins TRBV6-2 or TRBV6-3 to TRBJ2-7, with D perhaps being TRBD1 or TRBD2 (5 bases each). From germline, CDR1 is MNHEY and CDR2 SVGEGT. The length of the CDR3 is 13 residues. Trimming took off 2 bases at V and 3 bases at J, with 8 bases between the two ends. The CDR3 sequence is CASSYRGVYEQYF. CDR3 coding DNA: TGTGCCAGCAGTTACAGGGGAGTCTACGAGCAGTACTTC.

This chain uses TRBV29-1 with TRBJ1-2, with TRBD1 matching 9 bases. In germline, CDR1 is SQVTM, CDR2 ANQGSEA. J was trimmed by 4 bases and V by 4 bases; bases with no gene match: 13. The CDR3 runs to 16 residues. CDR3 sequence (DNA): TGCAGCGTTGTGCAGTCGGGACAGGGCCTATCCTATGGCTACACCTTC. Translated: CSVVQSGQGLSYGYTF.

Many counts were recorded for this clonotype. The genes are TRBV5-1 and TRBJ2-7; D is unresolved. Germline CDR1 and CDR2: SGHRS and YFSETQ. Trimming cost V 1 base and J 5 bases, with 4 bases left between them. The CDR3 is 11 residues long. The CDR3 nucleotides are TGCGCCAGCAGCTTGATGGACGAGCAGTACTTC. Amino acids: CASSLMDEQYF.

In its sample, this clonotype was seen a few times. The rearrangement uses TRBV29-1 and TRBJ1-4, with D perhaps matching TRBD1 (5 bases). Per the germline V gene, CDR1 is SQVTM and CDR2 is ANQGSEA. The CDR3 is 16 amino acids. CDR3 in amino acids: CSAEGGTHLTNEKLFF. The CDR3 DNA follows: TGCAGTGCCGAAGGCGGGACTCATCTCACTAATGAAAAACTGTTTTTT. The whole variable domain, remainder taken from reference TRBV29-1 and TRBJ1-4, is SAVISQKPSRDICQRGTSLTIQCQVDSQVTMMFWYRQQPGQSLTLIATANQGSEATYESGFVIDKFPISRPNLTFSTLTVSNMSPEDSSIYLCSAEGGTHLTNEKLFFGSGTQLSVL.

The chain joins TRBV7-9 to TRBJ1-4; possible D gene TRBD1, 5 bases. Trimming removed 0 bases from V and 4 bases from J, with 12 bases in between. The CDR3 sequence is 16 residues long. Germline values: CDR1 SEHNR, CDR2 FQNEAQ (reference sequence). The chain's CDR3 is CASSLAGDGYNEKLFF. The CDR3 coding sequence is TGTGCCAGCAGCTTAGCGGGGGACGGTTATAATGAAAAACTGTTTTTT.

J is TRBJ2-4 and V is TRBV2; TRBD1 agrees at 8 bases. The CDR3 totals 14 residues. Trimming removed 6 bases from V and 8 bases from J; junction bases left unmatched: 9. Germline CDR1 SNHLY, CDR2 FYNNEI. For the CDR3, the DNA is TGTGCCAGCAGCATTACCGGGACAGGAGACATTCAGTACTTC. Its protein product is CASSITGTGDIQYF.

The chain has TRBV5-1 and TRBJ2-3; TRBD1 is a possible D gene (5 bases). The CDR3 contains 14 residues. In germline, CDR1 is SGHRS, CDR2 YFSETQ. V was shortened by 4 bases and J by 0 bases, with 9 bases between the two germline ends. In DNA form, the CDR3 reads TGCGCCAGCAGCATGGGGCGCAGCACAGATACGCAGTATTTT. Translating gives CASSMGRSTDTQYF.

The chain links TRBV28 to TRBJ2-7, with a weak D call TRBD1 (6 bases). Germline assignment: CDR1 MDHEN and CDR2 SYDVKM. The CDR3 totals 14 residues. Trimming cost V 6 bases and J 5 bases, with 17 bases left between them. CDR3 in amino acids: CASRVTGGADEQYF. The CDR3 region has the DNA TGTGCCAGCAGGGTGACAGGAGGAGCCGACGAGCAGTACTTC. The entire variable domain, with the rest obtained from reference TRBV28 and TRBJ2-7, is as follows: DVKVTQSSRYLVKRTGEKVFLECVQDMDHENMFWYRQDPGLGLRLIYFSYDVKMKEKGDIPEGYSVSREKKERFSLILESASTNQTSMYLCASRVTGGADEQYFGPGTRLTVT.

CDR3 sequence: CASSVPRQREGQYF. The CDR3 DNA follows: TGTGCCAGCAGCGTCCCCCGGCAGCGGGAAGGGCAGTACTTC. V usage is TRBV9 and J usage is TRBJ2-7; 7 nucleotides agree with TRBD2. From germline, CDR1 is SGDLS and CDR2 YYNGEE. V gave up 2 bases and J gave up 9 bases; unmatched junction bases: 11. The CDR3 totals 14 residues.

The rearrangement uses TRBV3-1 and TRBJ2-5; 7 bases are a match to TRBD2. The better agreement between TRBJ2-1 and the DNA end casts doubt on the J call. This CDR3 is built from 13 residues. Looked up from germline, CDR1 is LGHDT and CDR2 is YNNKEL (reference sequence). This CDR3 is CASSHGGGSEQFF. CDR3 coding DNA: TGTGCCAGCAGCCATGGGGGGGGAAGCGAGCAGTTCTTC.

This chain joins TRBV12-5 and TRBJ1-2; D possibly corresponds to TRBD1 (6 bases). The V end was cut by 7 bases, the J end by 7 bases, with 16 bases between. The CDR3 spans 13 residues. Germline CDR1 LGHNT, CDR2 FRNRAP. The CDR3, as DNA: TGTGCTAGTGCCGGGACACGGCGGGTTGGCTACACCTTC. Its translation is CASAGTRRVGYTF.

This clonotype was recorded once. This chain uses TRBV12-3 or TRBV12-4 with TRBJ2-5, with D possibly TRBD1 on 6 matching bases. The DNA end favors TRBJ2-7, so the J call may be wrong. This CDR3 has 14 amino acids. For the CDR3, the DNA is TGTGCCAGCAGTTGGGGGCTGGCCTCCTACGAGCAGTACTTC. This codes for CASSWGLASYEQYF.